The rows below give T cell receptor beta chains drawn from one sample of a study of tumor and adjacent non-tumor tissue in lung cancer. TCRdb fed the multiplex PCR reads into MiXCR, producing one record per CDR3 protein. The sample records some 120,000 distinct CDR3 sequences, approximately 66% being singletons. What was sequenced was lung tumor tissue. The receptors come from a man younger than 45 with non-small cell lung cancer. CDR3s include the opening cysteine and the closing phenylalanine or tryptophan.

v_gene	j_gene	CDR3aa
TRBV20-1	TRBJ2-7	CSASPGQGDYEQYF
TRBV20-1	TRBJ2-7	CSVTRAAGASYEQYF
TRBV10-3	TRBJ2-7	CAISGTDSYEQYF
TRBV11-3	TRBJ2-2	CANNFRPGQGNTGELFF
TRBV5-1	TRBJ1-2	CASSFEGAGYTF
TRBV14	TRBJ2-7	CANSQFRLPYEQYF
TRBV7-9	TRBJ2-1	CASSLGSGEVSYNEQFF
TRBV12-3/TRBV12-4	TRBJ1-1	CASSRPDRAMNTEAFF
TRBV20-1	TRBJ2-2	CSANRVRTGELFF
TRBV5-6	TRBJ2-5	CANSLKHQETQYF
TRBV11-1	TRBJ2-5	CVTTGQGDQETQYF
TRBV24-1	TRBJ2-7	CTTGDSYEQYF
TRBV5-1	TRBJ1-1	CASREQDIYTEAFF
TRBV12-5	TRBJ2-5	CASGLAESWETQYF
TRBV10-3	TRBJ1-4	CAISEFPRDMNEKLFF
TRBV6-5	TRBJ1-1	CASSLRAGWDTVAFF
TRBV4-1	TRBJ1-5	CASSQEPKEGRPQHF
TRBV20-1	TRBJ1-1	CSASTGGLTGAFF
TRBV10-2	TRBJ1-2	CASSDLGHGDYGYTF
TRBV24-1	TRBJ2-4	CAISVVGRDFF
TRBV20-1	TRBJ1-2	CSARTGTALYGYTF
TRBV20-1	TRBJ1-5	CSARDSNGNQSQHF
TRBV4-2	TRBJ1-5	CASMPALGGGNHPQHF
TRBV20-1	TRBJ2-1	CSADRGGANNEQFF
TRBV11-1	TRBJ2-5	CAISGQGQETQYF
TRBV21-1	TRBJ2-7	CASEYPGGATYQQYF
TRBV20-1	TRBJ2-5	CSAPLPGGRKQETQYF
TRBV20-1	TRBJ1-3	CSAPQGGGNTIYF
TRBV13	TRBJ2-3	CASSPGLAGMGSTDTQYF
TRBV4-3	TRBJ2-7	CASSQDVRGGGRYEQYF
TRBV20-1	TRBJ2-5	CSARTGGGETQYF
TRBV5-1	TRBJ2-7	CASSRTGSHEQYF
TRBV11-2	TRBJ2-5	CDSSLSPWTGTGFETQYF
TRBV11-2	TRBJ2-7	CAGSLELGGEQSF
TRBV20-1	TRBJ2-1	CSARPGTGYNEQFF
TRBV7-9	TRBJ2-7	CASSPRGYEQYF
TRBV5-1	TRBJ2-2	CASREAGKLFF
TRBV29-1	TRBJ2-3	CSIVQHPQYF
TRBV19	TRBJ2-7	CASRICGRGDSYEQYF
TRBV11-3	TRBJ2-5	CASSLTTRIGETQYF
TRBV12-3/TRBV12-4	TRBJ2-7	CAGSLSDGSYEQYF
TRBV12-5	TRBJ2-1	CTSGLVKAGPYNEQFF
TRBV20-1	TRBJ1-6	CSAKPGQYNSLLHF
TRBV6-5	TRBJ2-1	CASSYSGTNIEQFF
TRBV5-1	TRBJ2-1	CASSETNGGNHEQFF
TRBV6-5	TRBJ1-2	CVVRGNNYGYTF
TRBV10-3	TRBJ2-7	CAIGPGTGGYEQYF
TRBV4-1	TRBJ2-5	CASSHRVEGETQYF
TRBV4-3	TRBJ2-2	CASSQAWANGELFF
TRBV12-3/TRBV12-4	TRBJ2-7	CASSLDGPSNEQYF